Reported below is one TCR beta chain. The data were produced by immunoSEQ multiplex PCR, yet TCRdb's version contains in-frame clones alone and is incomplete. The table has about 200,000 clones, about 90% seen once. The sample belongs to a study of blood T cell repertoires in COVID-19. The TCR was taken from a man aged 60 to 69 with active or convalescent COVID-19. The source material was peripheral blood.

CDR3 coding DNA: TGTGCCAGCAGCTCTCAACAGGGTTCTCGCACAGATACGCAGTATTTT. The encoded protein is CASSSQQGSRTDTQYF. This chain joins TRBV7-6 and TRBJ2-3; perhaps TRBD1 as D (6 bases). The germline V gene encodes CDR1 SGHVS and CDR2 FNYEAQ. V was clipped by 4 bases and J by 1 base, with 15 bases between them. The CDR3 sequence is 16 residues long.